Reported below is one T cell receptor beta chain. What it binds is unknown. The source of the sample is a study of cytomegalovirus exposure and HLA in healthy donors. Study-level background: The platform used for the 100 to 150 validation repertoires matched that of the roughly 670 first-cohort repertoires, a later analysis reported. Regarding the study as a whole: TCR clusters originating in the first cohort tended to co-occur in the approximately 120 validation repertoires, according to a later analysis.

The CDR3 is made up of 16 amino acids. The ends lost 3 bases at V and 4 bases at J; junction bases unmatched: 7. Germline CDR1 and CDR2: LGHNA and YNFKEQ. Data came from immunoSEQ multiplex PCR; TCRdb stores just in-frame clones and leaves some out. The table records roughly 65,000 clones, about 94% of them present only once. The V gene is TRBV4-2, the J gene TRBJ2-3, with 10 bases fitting TRBD1. This sequence was found in a man between 18 and 35 years old in good health and CMV-seropositive. The sequenced sample consisted of PBMCs. CDR3 coding DNA: TGTGCCAGCAGCCATGACCGGGACAGGGGCGCAGATACGCAGTATTTT. Protein sequence: CASSHDRDRGADTQYF.